The entry below describes one TCR beta chain. What it binds is not known. The sample belongs to a study of long-term antiretroviral therapy in people with HIV. Notes on the study in general: Possibly under older ART regimens, blood was drawn between the mid-2000s and the late 2010s.

The run of the v3.0 immunoSEQ assay was at survey level. Sequenced by immunoSEQ multiplex PCR; TCRdb stores in-frame clones only, minus some. The data contain roughly 36,000 clones, 80% to 90% of them singletons. Here the sequenced sample was unsorted PBMCs, taken 0.4 years before starting antiretroviral therapy. The TCR comes from a man between 18 and 29 years old with HIV.

The CDR3 sequence is CATVSGGLETQYF. CDR3 in DNA: TGTGCCACGGTTAGCGGGGGTTTAGAGACCCAGTACTTC. The genes are TRBV6-1 and TRBJ2-5, with 9 bases identical to TRBD2. V gave up 10 bases and J gave up 4 bases; unmatched junction bases: 7. The CDR3 has 13 residues. The germline CDR1 and CDR2 sequences are MNHNS and SASEGT.